This T cell receptor (beta chain) was captured in a study of T cell responses to AZD1222 COVID-19 vaccine. Study background: Second-dose intervals near 4 or 12 weeks were combined. Study-wide points: Just a handful of AZD1222 recipients were seropositive at baseline. Unmutated variant regions are reportedly targeted by nearly half of spike-specific TCRs. Clonal diversity was possibly underestimated, and the donors were mostly white British, with more females.

V dropped 0 bases and J dropped 0; count of bases not matched to a gene: 5. CDR3 length: 17 amino acids. Germline lookup yields CDR1 SGDLS and CDR2 YYNGEE. Here immunoSEQ multiplex PCR was the method, and the copy in TCRdb shows in-frame clones only, minus some. The top ten clones hold 1.5% to 2% of a sample with 150,000 to 200,000 clones, about 88% of them seen once. Note on this clone: Antigen unknown.

The source was peripheral blood, collected on day 0 of AZD1222 vaccination. This clonotype was sampled from an adult in good health. This rearrangement joins TRBV9 to TRBJ2-2, with 7 positions matching TRBD2. The CDR3 spells CASSVAISGANTGELFF. The DNA for the CDR3 is TGTGCCAGCAGCGTAGCTATAAGCGGGGCGAACACCGGGGAGCTGTTTTTT.